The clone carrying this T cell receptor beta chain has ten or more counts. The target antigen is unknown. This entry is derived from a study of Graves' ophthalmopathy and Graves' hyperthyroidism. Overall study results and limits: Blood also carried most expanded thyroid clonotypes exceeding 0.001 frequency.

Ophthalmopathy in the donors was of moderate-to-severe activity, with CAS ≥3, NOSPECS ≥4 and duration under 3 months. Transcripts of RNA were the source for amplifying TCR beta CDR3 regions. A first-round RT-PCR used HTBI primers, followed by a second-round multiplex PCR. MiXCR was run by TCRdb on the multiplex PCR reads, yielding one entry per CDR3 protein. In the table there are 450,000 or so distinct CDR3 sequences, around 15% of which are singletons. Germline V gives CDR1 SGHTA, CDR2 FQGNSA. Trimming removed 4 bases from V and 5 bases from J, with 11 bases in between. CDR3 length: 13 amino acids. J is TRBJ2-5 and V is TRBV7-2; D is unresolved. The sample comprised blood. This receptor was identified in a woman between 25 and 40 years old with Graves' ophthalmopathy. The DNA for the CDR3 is TGTGCCAGCAGCTCCCCCCCCTCGGAGACCCAGTACTTC. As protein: CASSSPPSETQYF.